Listed below are T cell receptor beta chains from one sample, sequenced in a study of cytomegalovirus exposure and HLA in healthy donors. Data came from immunoSEQ multiplex PCR; TCRdb stores just in-frame clones and leaves some out. The top ten hold 10% to 13% of the sample, which has 150,000 to 200,000 clones, 84% seen once. The sequenced sample was PBMCs. All receptors come from a man younger than 45 in good health and CMV-seropositive. Both conserved end residues are part of each CDR3. D genes are given only for firm matches. Expanded clones get a size class; other rows say once, few or many, or leave the size out.

NA,TRBV6-5,NA,TRBJ2-7,CASSYSPGASYEQYF,TGTGCCAGCAGTTACTCACCAGGGGCCTCCTACGAGCAGTACTTC
TRBD2,TRBV25-1,NA,TRBJ2-1,CASSESTSGMHEQFF,TGTGCCAGCAGTGAATCGACTAGCGGGATGCATGAGCAGTTCTTC
NA,TRBV28,NA,TRBJ1-1,CASRWTVNTEAFF,TGTGCCAGCAGATGGACAGTTAATACTGAAGCTTTCTTT
NA,TRBV10-3,NA,TRBJ2-1,CAISESEALYNEQFF,TGTGCCATCAGTGAGTCGGAGGCGCTTTACAATGAGCAGTTCTTC
TRBD2,TRBV6-5,NA,TRBJ2-5,CASSRTSSPETQYF,TGTGCCAGCAGTCGGACTAGCAGTCCGGAGACCCAGTACTTC
TRBD2,TRBV27,NA,TRBJ2-4,CASSLSGRTSGKNIQYF,TGTGCCAGCAGTTTATCAGGACGGACTAGCGGAAAAAACATTCAGTACTTC
TRBD1,TRBV30,NA,TRBJ1-5,CAWKERDRVNQPQHF,TGTGCCTGGAAGGAGAGGGACAGGGTCAATCAGCCCCAGCATTTT
NA,TRBV7-6,NA,TRBJ1-1,CASSLEWGWQPNTEAFF,TGTGCCAGCAGCTTAGAATGGGGCTGGCAGCCGAACACTGAAGCTTTCTTT
NA,TRBV9,NA,TRBJ1-5,CASSVQGSNQPQHF,TGTGCCAGCAGCGTTCAGGGCAGCAATCAGCCCCAGCATTTT
TRBD1,TRBV6-6,once,TRBJ2-1,CASSAGTGINEQFF,TGTGCCAGCAGTGCCGGGACAGGGATCAATGAGCAGTTCTTC
TRBD2,TRBV30,NA,TRBJ2-1,CAWSVPWASGLALGEQFF,TGTGCCTGGAGTGTACCTTGGGCTTCGGGACTAGCATTAGGTGAGCAGTTCTTC
TRBD1,TRBV4-1,NA,TRBJ1-1,CASSQTHQGAQAFF,TGCGCCAGCAGCCAAACGCACCAGGGGGCACAAGCTTTCTTT
TRBD1,TRBV28,NA,TRBJ1-2,CASSLSGQGRYGYTF,TGTGCCAGCAGTTTATCGGGACAGGGACGGTATGGCTACACCTTC
TRBD2,TRBV7-9,NA,TRBJ2-7,CASSLSGGPYEQYF,TGTGCCAGCAGCCTTAGCGGGGGCCCCTACGAGCAGTACTTC
NA,TRBV11-2,NA,TRBJ1-1,CASSPQRDTEAFF,TGTGCCAGCAGCCCCCAGCGGGACACTGAAGCTTTCTTT
NA,TRBV7-2,once,TRBJ1-6,CASSRIDRTYNSPLHF,TGTGCCAGCAGCCGGATTGACAGGACCTATAATTCACCCCTCCACTTT